This TCR beta chain comes out of a study of blood T cells in healthy people across ages. Study-wide findings and caveats: Unsorted PBMCs ruled out conclusive naive versus antigen-experienced comparison. A greater number of naive CD4+ cells and higher diversity distinguished long-lived donors from aged donors.

PBMCs numbering at least 6.5 million were isolated per sample. This clonotype has at least ten counts. The antigen remains unidentified. For the second PCR, which ran for about 6 to 11 cycles, a sample-barcoded 5' primer and a J-beta primer mix were used. Carrying 12 random nucleotides, a template-switch adaptor labeled each individual cDNA molecule. TCRdb redid the calling of the 5' RACE reads with MiXCR, one entry per CDR3 protein. Counted here are some 860,000 distinct CDR3 sequences, roughly 50% occurring once; the ten biggest clones make up about 26%. Germline V gene sequence: CDR1 SQVTM, CDR2 ANQGSEA. This CDR3 is 13 amino acids long.

This chain joins TRBV29-1 and TRBJ2-6; D is ambiguous. The receptor was isolated from a man in his forties in good health. The specimen was blood. DNA for the CDR3: TGCACCGCTTTCGTGTCTGGGGCCAACGTCCTGACTTTC. This encodes CTAFVSGANVLTF.